This T cell receptor (beta chain) is drawn from a study of persistence of HIV-infected CD4 T cells. Study at large: Suppressive ART had lasted a median of roughly eight years. Study outcomes and limitations: CMV- and Gag-responding cells had lower TCRbeta richness than CD3/CD28-responding cells. Bulk TCR data could not be restricted to HIV-1-infected CMV-responding cells. Antigen-responding cells were enriched for degenerate expanded CDR3beta sequences.

The immunoSEQ assay was version 4, run in survey mode. Clones were sequenced by immunoSEQ multiplex PCR, and TCRdb holds only the in-frame ones, with some missing. The data show fewer than 35,000 clones, over 80% seen once. Of note for this clone: Antigen specificity is unknown.

The CDR3 extends over 17 amino acids. The trim removed 5 bases at V and 1 base at J, leaving 8 bases unmatched. CDR1 is LGHNA and CDR2 is YSLEER in the germline V gene. Cells were stimulated with CMV-infected fibroblast lysates at 10 ug/mL. CD40L-negative CD69-negative CD45RO-high memory CD4+ T cells were sorted as populations depleted of antigen-responding cells. The sequencing here drew on CD4+ T cells sorted from PBMCs after roughly 18-hour stimulation, taken from a patient who received antiretroviral therapy. This chain links TRBV4-3 with TRBJ2-6; 7 bases line up with TRBD1. The TCR originated in an adult woman with HIV who was CMV-seropositive. The CDR3 protein is CASSNRGRISGANVLTF. Written as DNA, the CDR3 is TGCGCCAGCAGCAACAGGGGTCGGATATCTGGGGCCAACGTCCTGACTTTC.